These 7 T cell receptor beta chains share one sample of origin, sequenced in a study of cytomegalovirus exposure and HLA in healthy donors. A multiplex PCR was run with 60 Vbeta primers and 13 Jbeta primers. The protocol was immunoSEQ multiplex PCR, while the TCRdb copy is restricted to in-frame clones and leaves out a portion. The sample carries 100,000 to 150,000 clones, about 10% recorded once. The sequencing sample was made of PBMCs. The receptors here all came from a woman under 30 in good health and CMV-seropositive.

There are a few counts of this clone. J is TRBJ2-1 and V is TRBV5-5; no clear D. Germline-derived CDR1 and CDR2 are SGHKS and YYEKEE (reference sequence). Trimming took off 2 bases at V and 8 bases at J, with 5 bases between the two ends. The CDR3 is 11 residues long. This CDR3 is CASSFLYEQFF. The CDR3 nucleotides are TGTGCCAGCAGCTTCTTGTATGAGCAGTTCTTC.

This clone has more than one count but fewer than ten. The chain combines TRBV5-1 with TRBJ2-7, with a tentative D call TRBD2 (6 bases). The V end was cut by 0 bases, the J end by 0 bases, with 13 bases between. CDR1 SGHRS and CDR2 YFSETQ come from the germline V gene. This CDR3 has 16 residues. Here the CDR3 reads CASSLALADPSYEQYF. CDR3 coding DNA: TGCGCCAGCAGCTTGGCCTTAGCGGACCCCTCCTACGAGCAGTACTTC.

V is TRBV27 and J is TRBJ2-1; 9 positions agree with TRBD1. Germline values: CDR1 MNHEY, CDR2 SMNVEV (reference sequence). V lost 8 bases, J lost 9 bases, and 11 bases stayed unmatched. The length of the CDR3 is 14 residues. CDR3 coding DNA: TGTGCCAGCGGCCGGACAGGGGATAATCTTGAGCAGTTCTTC. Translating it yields CASGRTGDNLEQFF.

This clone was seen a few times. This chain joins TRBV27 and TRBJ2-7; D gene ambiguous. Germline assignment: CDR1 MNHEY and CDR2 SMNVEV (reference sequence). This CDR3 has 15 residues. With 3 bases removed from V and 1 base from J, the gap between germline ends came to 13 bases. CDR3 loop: CASSFDTYGSYEQYF. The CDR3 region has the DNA TGTGCCAGCAGTTTTGACACGTATGGTTCCTACGAGCAGTACTTC.

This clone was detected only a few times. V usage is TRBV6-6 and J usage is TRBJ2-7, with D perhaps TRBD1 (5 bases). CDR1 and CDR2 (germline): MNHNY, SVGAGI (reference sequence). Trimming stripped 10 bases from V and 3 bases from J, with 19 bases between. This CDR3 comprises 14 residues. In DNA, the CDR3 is TGTGCCACCATTCGACAGTATAGTAACTACGAGCAGTACTTC. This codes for CATIRQYSNYEQYF.

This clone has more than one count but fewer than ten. CDR3 in DNA: TGTGCCAGTGAGGCGGCGAACACTGAAGCTTTCTTT. As protein: CASEAANTEAFF. The chain is built from TRBV28 and TRBJ1-1; no clear D. Germline V CDR1 and CDR2: MDHEN, SYDVKM. V was trimmed by 9 bases and J by 1 base, leaving 9 bases between them. There are 12 residues in the CDR3.

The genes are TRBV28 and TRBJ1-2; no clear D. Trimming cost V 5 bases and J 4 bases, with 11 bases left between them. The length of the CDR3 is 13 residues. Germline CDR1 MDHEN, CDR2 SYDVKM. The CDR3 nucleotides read TGTGCCAGCAGTCAACAGCTCCTCTATGGCTACACCTTC. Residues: CASSQQLLYGYTF.